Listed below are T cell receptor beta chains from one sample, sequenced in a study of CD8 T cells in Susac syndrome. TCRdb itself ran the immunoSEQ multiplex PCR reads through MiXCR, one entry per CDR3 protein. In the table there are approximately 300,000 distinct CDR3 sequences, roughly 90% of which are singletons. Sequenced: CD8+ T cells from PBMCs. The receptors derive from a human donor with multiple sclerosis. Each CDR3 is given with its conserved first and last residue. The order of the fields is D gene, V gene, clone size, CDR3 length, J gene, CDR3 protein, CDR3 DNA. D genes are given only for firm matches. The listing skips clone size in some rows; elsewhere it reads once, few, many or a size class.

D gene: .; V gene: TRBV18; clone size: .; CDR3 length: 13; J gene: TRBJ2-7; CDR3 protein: CASSLEGSREQYF; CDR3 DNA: TGTGCCAGCTCATTAGAGGGGTCCCGAGAGCAGTACTTC
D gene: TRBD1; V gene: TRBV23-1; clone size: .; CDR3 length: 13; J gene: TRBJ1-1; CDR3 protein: CASTRTGHTEAFF; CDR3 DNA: TGCGCCAGCACCAGGACAGGGCACACTGAAGCTTTCTTT
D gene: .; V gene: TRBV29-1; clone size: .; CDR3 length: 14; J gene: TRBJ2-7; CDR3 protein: CSVEDPGESYEQYF; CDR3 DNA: TGCAGCGTTGAAGATCCCGGCGAGTCCTACGAGCAGTACTTC
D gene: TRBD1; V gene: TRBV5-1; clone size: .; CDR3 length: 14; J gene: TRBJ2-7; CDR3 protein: CASSFSGTGNEQYF; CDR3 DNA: TGCGCCAGCAGCTTTTCCGGGACAGGCAACGAGCAGTACTTC
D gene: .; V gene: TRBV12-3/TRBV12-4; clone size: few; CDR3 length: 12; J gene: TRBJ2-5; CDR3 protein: CASSGLQETQYF; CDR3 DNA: TGTGCCAGTAGCGGCTTGCAAGAGACCCAGTACTTC
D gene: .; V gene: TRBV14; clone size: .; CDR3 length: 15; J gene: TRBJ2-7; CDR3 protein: CASSQGVGAVHEQYF; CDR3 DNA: TGTGCCAGCAGCCAAGGGGTAGGAGCGGTCCACGAGCAGTACTTC
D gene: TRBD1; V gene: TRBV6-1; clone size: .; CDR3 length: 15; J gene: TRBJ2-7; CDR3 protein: CASSEAGTGAVEQYF; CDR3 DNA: TGTGCCAGCAGTGAAGCGGGGACAGGGGCTGTCGAGCAGTACTTC
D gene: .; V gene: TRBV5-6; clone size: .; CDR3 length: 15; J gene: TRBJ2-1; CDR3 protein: CASSFGFLGSDEQFF; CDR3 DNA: TGTGCCAGCAGCTTCGGCTTCCTGGGTAGCGATGAGCAGTTCTTC
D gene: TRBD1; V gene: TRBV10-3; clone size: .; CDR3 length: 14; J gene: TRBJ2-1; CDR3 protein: CAISEGQGAFEQFF; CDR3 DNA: TGTGCCATCAGTGAGGGACAGGGGGCTTTTGAGCAGTTCTTC
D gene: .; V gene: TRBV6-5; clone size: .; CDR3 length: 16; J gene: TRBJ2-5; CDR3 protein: CASSWARSSPLETQYF; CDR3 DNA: TGTGCCAGCAGTTGGGCCCGAAGCAGCCCCCTAGAGACCCAGTACTTC
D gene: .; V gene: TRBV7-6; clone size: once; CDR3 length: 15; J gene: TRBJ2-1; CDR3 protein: CASSLDGSSYNEQFF; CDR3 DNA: TGTGCCAGCAGCTTGGACGGTAGCTCCTACAATGAGCAGTTCTTC
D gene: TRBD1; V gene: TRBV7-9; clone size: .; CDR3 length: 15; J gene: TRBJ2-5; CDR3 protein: CASSFPTGGEETQYF; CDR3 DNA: TGTGCCAGCAGCTTTCCGACAGGGGGGGAGGAGACCCAGTACTTC
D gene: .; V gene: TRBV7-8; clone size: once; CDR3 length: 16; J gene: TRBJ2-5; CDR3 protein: CASSSWLAGPEETQYF; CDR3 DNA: TGTGCCAGCAGCTCTTGGTTGGCGGGCCCCGAAGAGACCCAGTACTTC
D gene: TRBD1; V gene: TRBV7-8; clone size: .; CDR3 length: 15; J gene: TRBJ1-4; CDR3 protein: CASSPRDRGREKLFF; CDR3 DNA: TGTGCCAGCAGCCCGAGGGACAGGGGGAGGGAAAAACTGTTTTTT
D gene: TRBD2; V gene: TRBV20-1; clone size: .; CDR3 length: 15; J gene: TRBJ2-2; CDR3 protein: CSAGIAGVNTGELFF; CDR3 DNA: TGCAGTGCTGGAATAGCGGGGGTAAACACCGGGGAGCTGTTTTTT
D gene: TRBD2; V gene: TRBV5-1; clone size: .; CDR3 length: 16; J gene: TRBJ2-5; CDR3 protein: CASSGRLAGVQETQYF; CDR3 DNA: TGCGCCAGCAGCGGGCGACTAGCGGGGGTTCAAGAGACCCAGTACTTC
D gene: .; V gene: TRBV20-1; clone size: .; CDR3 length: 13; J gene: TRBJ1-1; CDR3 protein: CSASPRGDTEAFF; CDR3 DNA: TGCAGTGCTAGTCCACGGGGGGACACTGAAGCTTTCTTT
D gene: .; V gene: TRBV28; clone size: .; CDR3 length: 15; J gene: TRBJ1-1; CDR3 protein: CASSSHSPGNTEAFF; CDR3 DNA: TGTGCCAGCAGTTCTCACTCTCCGGGGAACACTGAAGCTTTCTTT
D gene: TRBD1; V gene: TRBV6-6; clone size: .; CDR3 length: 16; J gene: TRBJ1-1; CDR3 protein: CASTRDRGGFGTEAFF; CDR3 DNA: TGTGCCAGCACTAGGGACAGGGGTGGCTTTGGCACTGAAGCTTTCTTT
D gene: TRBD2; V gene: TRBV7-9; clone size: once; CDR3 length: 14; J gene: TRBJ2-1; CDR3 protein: CASSATSGANEQFF; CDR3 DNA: TGTGCCAGCAGCGCCACTAGCGGGGCTAATGAGCAGTTCTTC
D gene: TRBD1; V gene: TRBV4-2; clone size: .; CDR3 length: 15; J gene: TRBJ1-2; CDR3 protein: CASSPTGVGNYGYTF; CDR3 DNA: TGTGCCAGCAGCCCCACAGGGGTTGGCAACTATGGCTACACCTTC
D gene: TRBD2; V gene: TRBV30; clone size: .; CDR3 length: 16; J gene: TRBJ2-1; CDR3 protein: CAWSVTTSGVPTEQFF; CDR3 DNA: TGTGCCTGGAGTGTCACGACTAGCGGGGTGCCCACAGAGCAGTTCTTC
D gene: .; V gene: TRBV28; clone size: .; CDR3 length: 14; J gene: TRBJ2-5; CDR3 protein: CASSLTPLEETQYF; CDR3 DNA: TGTGCCAGCAGTCTGACTCCGTTGGAAGAGACCCAGTACTTC
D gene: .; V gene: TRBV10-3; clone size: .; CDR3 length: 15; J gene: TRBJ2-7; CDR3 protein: CAISESGGLSYEQYF; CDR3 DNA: TGTGCCATCAGTGAGTCTGGGGGGCTCTCCTACGAGCAGTACTTC
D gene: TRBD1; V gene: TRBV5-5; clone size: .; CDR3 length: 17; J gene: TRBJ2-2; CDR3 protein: CASSFILGQGAAGELFF; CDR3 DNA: TGTGCCAGCAGCTTTATTCTTGGGCAGGGGGCCGCCGGGGAGCTGTTTTTT
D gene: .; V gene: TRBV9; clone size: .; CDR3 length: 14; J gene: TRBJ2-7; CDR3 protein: CASSTTGAPYEQYF; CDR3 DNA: TGTGCCAGCAGCACAACGGGGGCCCCCTACGAGCAGTACTTC
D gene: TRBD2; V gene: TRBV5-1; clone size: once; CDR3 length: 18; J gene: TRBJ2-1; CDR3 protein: CASSLSGATSGGVAEQFF; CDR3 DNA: TGCGCCAGCAGCTTGTCTGGCGCGACTAGCGGGGGTGTGGCTGAGCAGTTCTTC
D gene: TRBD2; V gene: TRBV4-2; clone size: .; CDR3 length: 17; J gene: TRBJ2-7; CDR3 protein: CASSHLLAGESSYEQYF; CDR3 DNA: TGTGCCAGCAGCCACTTGCTAGCGGGGGAGAGCTCCTACGAGCAGTACTTC
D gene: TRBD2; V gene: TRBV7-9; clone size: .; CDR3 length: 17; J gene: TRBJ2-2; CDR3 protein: CASSPTTSGTNTGELFF; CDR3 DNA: TGTGCCAGCAGCCCTACGACTAGCGGAACGAACACCGGGGAGCTGTTTTTT
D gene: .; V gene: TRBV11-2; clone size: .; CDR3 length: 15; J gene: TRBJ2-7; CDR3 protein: CASSPGGGSGHEQYF; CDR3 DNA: TGTGCCAGCAGCCCCGGGGGCGGGAGTGGCCACGAGCAGTACTTC
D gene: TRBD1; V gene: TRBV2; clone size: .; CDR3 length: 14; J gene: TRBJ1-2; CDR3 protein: CASRARDRVRGYTF; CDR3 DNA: TGTGCCAGCAGAGCCCGGGACAGAGTTCGGGGCTACACCTTC
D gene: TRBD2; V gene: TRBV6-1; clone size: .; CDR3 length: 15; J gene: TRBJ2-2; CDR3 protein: CASITSGGDTGELFF; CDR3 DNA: TGTGCCAGCATAACTAGCGGGGGCGACACCGGGGAGCTGTTTTTT
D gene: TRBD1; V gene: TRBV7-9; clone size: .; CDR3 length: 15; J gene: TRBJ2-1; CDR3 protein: CASSDGTGKYNEQFF; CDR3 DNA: TGTGCCAGCAGCGACGGGACAGGGAAATACAATGAGCAGTTCTTC
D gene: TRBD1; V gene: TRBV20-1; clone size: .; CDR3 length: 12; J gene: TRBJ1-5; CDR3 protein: CSALQGGQPQHF; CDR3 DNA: TGCAGTGCTCTCCAGGGGGGCCAGCCCCAGCATTTT
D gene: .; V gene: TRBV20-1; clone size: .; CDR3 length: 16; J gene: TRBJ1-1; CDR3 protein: CSARDRIGGRNTEAFF; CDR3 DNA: TGCAGTGCTAGAGATCGCATTGGGGGCCGGAACACTGAAGCTTTCTTT
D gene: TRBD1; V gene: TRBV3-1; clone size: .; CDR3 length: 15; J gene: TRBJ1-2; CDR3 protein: CASSPIPGGSYGYTF; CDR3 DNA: TGTGCCAGCAGCCCAATCCCAGGGGGCTCTTATGGCTACACCTTC
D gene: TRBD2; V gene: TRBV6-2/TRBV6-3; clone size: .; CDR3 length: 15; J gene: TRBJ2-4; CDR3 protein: CASSSGLAEVHIQYF; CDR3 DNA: TGTGCCAGCAGTTCGGGACTAGCGGAGGTCCACATTCAGTACTTC
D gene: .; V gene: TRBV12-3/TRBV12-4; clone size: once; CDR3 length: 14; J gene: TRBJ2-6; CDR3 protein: CASCYLYGANVLTF; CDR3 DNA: TGTGCCAGCTGCTACCTATACGGGGCCAACGTCCTGACTTTC
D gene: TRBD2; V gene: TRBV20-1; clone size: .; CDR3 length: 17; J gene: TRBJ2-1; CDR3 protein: CSARGLAGGDRYNEQFF; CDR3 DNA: TGCAGTGCTAGAGGACTAGCGGGAGGGGACCGATACAATGAGCAGTTCTTC
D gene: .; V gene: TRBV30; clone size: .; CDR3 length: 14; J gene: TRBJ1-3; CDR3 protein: CAWSDTGKHNTIYF; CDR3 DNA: TGTGCCTGGAGCGACACAGGGAAGCACAACACCATATATTTT
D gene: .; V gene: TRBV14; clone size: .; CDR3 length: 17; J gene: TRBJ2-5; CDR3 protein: CASSQEEEGEWHETQYF; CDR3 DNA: TGTGCCAGCAGCCAAGAAGAAGAGGGGGAGTGGCACGAGACCCAGTACTTC
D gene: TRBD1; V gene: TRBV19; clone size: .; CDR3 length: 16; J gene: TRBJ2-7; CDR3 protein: CASSIGGRGLPREQYF; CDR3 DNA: TGTGCCAGTAGTATCGGAGGCAGGGGGCTTCCTCGAGAGCAGTACTTC
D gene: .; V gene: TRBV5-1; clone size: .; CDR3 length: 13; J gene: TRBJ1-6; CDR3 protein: CASSLGRNSPLHF; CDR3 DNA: TGCGCCAGCAGCTTGGGTCGAAATTCACCCCTCCACTTT
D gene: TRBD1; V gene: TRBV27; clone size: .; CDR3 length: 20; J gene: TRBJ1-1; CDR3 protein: CASALLGTGYRPARPDEAFF; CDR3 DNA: TGTGCCAGCGCCCTTTTAGGGACAGGGTACCGGCCGGCTCGGCCCGATGAAGCTTTCTTT
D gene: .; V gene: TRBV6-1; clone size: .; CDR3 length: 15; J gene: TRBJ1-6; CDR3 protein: CASSLQGYSNSPLHF; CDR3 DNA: TGTGCCAGCAGCCTACAGGGTTACTCTAATTCACCCCTCCACTTT
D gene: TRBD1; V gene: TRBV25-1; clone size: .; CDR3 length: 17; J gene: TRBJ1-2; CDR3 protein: CASSLPGDSLSTYGYTF; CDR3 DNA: TGTGCCAGCAGTCTCCCGGGGGACAGCTTGTCCACCTATGGCTACACCTTC
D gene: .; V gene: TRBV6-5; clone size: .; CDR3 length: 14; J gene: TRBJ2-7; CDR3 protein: CASRGVDTSYEQYF; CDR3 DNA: TGTGCCAGTAGAGGGGTTGACACCTCCTACGAGCAGTACTTC
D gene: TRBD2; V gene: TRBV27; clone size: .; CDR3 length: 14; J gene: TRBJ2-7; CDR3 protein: CASSSASGGYEQYF; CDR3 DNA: TGTGCCAGCAGTTCGGCTAGCGGGGGTTACGAGCAGTACTTC
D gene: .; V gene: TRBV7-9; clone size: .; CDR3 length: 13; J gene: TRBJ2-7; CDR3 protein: CASSSQGASEQYF; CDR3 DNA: TGTGCCAGCAGCTCACAGGGAGCGAGCGAGCAGTACTTC
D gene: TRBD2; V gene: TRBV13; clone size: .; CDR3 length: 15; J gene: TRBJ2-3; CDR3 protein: CASSTSGSVTDTQYF; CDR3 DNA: TGTGCCAGCTCAACTAGCGGGTCTGTCACAGATACGCAGTATTTT
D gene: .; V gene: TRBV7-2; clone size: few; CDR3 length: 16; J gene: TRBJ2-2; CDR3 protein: CASSSPPTPNTGELFF; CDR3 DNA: TGTGCCAGCAGCTCCCCTCCCACACCTAACACCGGGGAGCTGTTTTTT
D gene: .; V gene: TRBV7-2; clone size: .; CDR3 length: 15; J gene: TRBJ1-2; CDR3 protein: CASSQRTSPLGGYTF; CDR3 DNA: TGTGCCAGCAGCCAGAGAACGAGTCCCCTGGGGGGCTACACCTTC
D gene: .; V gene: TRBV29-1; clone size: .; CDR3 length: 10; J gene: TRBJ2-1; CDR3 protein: CSGDDNEQFF; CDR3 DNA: TGCAGCGGGGACGACAATGAGCAGTTCTTC
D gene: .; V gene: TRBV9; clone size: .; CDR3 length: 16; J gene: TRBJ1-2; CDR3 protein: CASSADPDRHWGGYTF; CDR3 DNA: TGTGCCAGCAGCGCCGACCCTGACAGGCATTGGGGTGGCTACACCTTC